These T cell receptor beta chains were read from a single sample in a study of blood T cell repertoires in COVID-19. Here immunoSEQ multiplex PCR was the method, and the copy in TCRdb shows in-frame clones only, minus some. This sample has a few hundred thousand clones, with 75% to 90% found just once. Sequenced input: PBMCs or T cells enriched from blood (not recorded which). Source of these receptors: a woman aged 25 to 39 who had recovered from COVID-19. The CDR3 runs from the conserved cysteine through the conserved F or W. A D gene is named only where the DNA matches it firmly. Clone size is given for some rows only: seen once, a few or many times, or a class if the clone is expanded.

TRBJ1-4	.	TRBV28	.	CASSFRAGTNEKLFF	TGTGCCAGCAGTTTTAGGGCAGGGACTAATGAAAAACTGTTTTTT
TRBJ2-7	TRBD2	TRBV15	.	CATSTQRERTRYEQYF	TGTGCCACCAGCACCCAGCGGGAGAGGACCCGATACGAGCAGTACTTC
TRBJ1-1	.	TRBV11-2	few	CASSKGLLNTEAFF	TGTGCCAGCAGCAAGGGACTCCTGAACACTGAAGCTTTCTTT
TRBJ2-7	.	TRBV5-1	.	CASSSDRVAAYEQYF	TGCGCCAGCAGCTCAGATCGGGTAGCGGCCTACGAGCAGTACTTC
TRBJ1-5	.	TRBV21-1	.	CASTGTGDTRILYQPQHF	TGTGCCAGCACCGGGACAGGGGACACGCGAATCCTCTATCAGCCCCAGCATTTT
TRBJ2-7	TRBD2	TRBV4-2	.	CASSQDLAGGTGQYF	TGTGCCAGCAGCCAAGATCTAGCGGGGGGTACGGGGCAGTACTTC
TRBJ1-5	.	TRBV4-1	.	CASSQDGGQPQHF	TGCGCCAGCAGCCAAGACGGGGGGCAGCCCCAGCATTTT
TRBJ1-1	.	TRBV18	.	CASSLSGGRTEAFF	TGTGCCAGCTCCCTCAGCGGGGGGAGGACTGAAGCTTTCTTT
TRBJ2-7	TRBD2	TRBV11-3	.	CASSSRGGDEQYF	TGTGCCAGCAGTTCGCGGGGGGGCGACGAGCAGTACTTC
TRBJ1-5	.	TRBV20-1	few	CSASTQPSLPQHF	TGCAGTGCTAGTACACAGCCTTCTTTACCCCAGCATTTT
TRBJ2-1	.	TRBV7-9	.	CASSTRLGSYNEQFF	TGTGCCAGCAGCACCCGACTAGGTTCCTACAATGAGCAGTTCTTC
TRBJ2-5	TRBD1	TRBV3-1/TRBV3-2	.	CASSLRQGGLETQYF	TGTGCCAGCAGTCTCAGACAGGGGGGGTTAGAGACCCAGTACTTC
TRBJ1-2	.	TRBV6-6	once	CASRKGGQTYGYTF	TGTGCCAGCAGAAAGGGCGGACAGACTTATGGCTACACCTTC
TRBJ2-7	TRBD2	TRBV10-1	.	CASSPGGKLAGVRSHEQYF	TGCGCCAGCAGTCCCGGGGGGAAGCTAGCGGGAGTGCGGAGCCACGAGCAGTACTTC
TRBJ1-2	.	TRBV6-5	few	CASSYRSGGNGYTF	TGTGCCAGCAGTTACAGATCCGGGGGAAATGGCTACACCTTC
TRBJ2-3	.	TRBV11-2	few	CASTSSTDTQYF	TGTGCCAGCACCTCTAGCACAGATACGCAGTATTTT
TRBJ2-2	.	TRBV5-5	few	CASRGAADITTGELFF	TGTGCCAGCAGAGGAGCAGCTGATATAACTACCGGGGAGCTGTTTTTT
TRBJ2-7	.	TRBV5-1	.	CASSLGPEAHEQYF	TGCGCCAGCAGCTTGGGCCCCGAAGCCCACGAGCAGTACTTC
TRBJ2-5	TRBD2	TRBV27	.	CASSLSPLKLTSGGTQETQYF	TGTGCCAGCAGTTTATCACCACTCAAACTCACTAGCGGGGGAACCCAAGAGACCCAGTACTTC
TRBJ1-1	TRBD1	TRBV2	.	CASSEALGTGGPTEAFF	TGTGCCAGCAGTGAAGCCTTGGGGACAGGGGGCCCCACTGAAGCTTTCTTT
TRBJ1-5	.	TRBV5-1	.	CASSLDPPAGSNQPQHF	TGCGCCAGCAGCTTGGACCCCCCGGCAGGGAGCAATCAGCCCCAGCATTTT
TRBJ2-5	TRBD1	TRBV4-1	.	CASSQETGGKETQYF	TGCGCCAGCAGCCAAGAAACAGGGGGTAAAGAGACCCAGTACTTC
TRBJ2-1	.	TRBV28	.	CASSFGGTNNEQFF	TGTGCCAGCAGTTTCGGGGGTACTAACAATGAGCAGTTCTTC
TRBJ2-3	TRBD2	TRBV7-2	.	CASSLGGGWADTQYF	TGTGCCAGCAGCTTAGGGGGGGGATGGGCAGATACGCAGTATTTT
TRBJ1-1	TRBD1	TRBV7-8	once	CASSSGTGGFNTEAFF	TGTGCCAGCAGCTCCGGGACAGGGGGCTTCAACACTGAAGCTTTCTTT
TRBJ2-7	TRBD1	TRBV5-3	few	CARSLAGGYEQYF	TGTGCCAGAAGCTTGGCAGGGGGCTACGAGCAGTACTTC
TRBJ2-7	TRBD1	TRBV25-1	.	CASRDRGYEQYF	TGTGCCAGCAGGGACAGGGGCTACGAGCAGTACTTC
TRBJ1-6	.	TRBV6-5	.	CASGEISYNSPLHF	TGTGCCAGCGGAGAGATCTCCTATAATTCACCCCTCCACTTT
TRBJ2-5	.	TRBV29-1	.	CSVSQGRETQYF	TGCAGCGTGTCCCAGGGTAGAGAGACCCAGTACTTC
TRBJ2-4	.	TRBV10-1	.	CASSETSENIQYF	TGCGCCAGCAGTGAGACATCCGAAAACATTCAGTACTTC
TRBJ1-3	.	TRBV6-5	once	CAIHREDSGNTIYF	TGTGCCATCCACAGGGAAGACTCTGGAAACACCATATATTTT
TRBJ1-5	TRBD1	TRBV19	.	CASSKTGDQPQHF	TGTGCCAGTAGTAAGACAGGGGATCAGCCCCAGCATTTT
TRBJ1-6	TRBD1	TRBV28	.	CASRPGQYNSPLHF	TGTGCCAGCAGACCGGGACAGTATAATTCACCCCTCCACTTT
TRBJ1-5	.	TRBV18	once	CASSPTAHSNQPQHF	TGTGCCAGCTCACCGACTGCACATAGCAATCAGCCCCAGCATTTT
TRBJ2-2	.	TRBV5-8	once	CASSLGLNTGELFF	TGTGCCAGCAGCTTGGGACTTAACACCGGGGAGCTGTTTTTT
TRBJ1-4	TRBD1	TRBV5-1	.	CASSLVTGANEKLFF	TGCGCCAGCAGCTTGGTGACAGGGGCTAATGAAAAACTGTTTTTT
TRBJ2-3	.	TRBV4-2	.	CASSGRETDTQYF	TGTGCCAGCAGCGGACGGGAAACAGATACGCAGTATTTT
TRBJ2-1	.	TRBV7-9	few	CASSSFLRGGLREQFF	TGTGCCAGCAGCTCCTTTTTGAGGGGGGGGTTGCGCGAGCAGTTCTTC
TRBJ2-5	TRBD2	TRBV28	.	CASSFILAGTSEYF	TGTGCCAGCAGTTTTATACTGGCCGGGACTAGCGAATACTTC
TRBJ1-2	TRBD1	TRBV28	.	CASSLLPSGTDNYGYTF	TGTGCCAGCAGTCTCTTGCCTTCAGGGACAGATAACTATGGCTACACCTTC
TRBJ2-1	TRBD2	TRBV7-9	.	CASSPRSGGANYHEQFF	TGTGCCAGCAGCCCCCGTAGCGGGGGGGCCAACTACCATGAGCAGTTCTTC
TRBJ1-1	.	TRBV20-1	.	CSASRQNTEAFF	TGCAGTGCTAGTAGACAGAACACTGAAGCTTTCTTT
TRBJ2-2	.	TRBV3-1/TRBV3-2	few	CASSHIRRAGELFF	TGTGCCAGCAGCCACATTCGGAGGGCCGGGGAGCTGTTTTTT
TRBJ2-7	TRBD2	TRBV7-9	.	CAGGAGGYEQYF	TGTGCTGGAGGGGCGGGGGGCTACGAGCAGTACTTC
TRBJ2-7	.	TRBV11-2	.	CASSLDGYEQYF	TGTGCCAGCAGCTTAGACGGGTACGAGCAGTACTTC
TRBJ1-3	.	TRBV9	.	CASSVGLQGAGNTIYF	TGTGCCAGCAGCGTAGGTTTACAGGGTGCTGGAAACACCATATATTTT
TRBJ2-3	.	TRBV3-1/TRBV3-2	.	CASTGWGTDTQYF	TGTGCCAGTACAGGGTGGGGCACAGATACGCAGTATTTT
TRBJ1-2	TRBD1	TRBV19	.	CASRTGSTYGYTF	TGTGCCAGTCGGACAGGGTCTACCTATGGCTACACCTTC
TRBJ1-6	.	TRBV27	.	CASMLTGSKRTPLHF	TGTGCCAGCATGTTAACCGGGTCGAAAAGGACACCCCTCCACTTT
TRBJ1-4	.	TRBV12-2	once	CASRQVTATNEKLFF	TGTGCAAGTCGCCAGGTGACGGCAACTAATGAAAAACTGTTTTTT
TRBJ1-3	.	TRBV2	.	CARTGLSGNTIYF	TGTGCCAGAACCGGACTTTCTGGAAACACCATATATTTT
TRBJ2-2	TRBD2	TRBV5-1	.	CASSGTSGFNPGELFF	TGCGCCAGCAGCGGTACTAGCGGGTTTAATCCCGGGGAGCTGTTTTTT
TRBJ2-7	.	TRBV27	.	CASSLSSSVSSYEQYF	TGTGCCAGCAGTTTATCCTCTAGCGTTAGCTCCTACGAGCAGTACTTC
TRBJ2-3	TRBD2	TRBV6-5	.	CAGRYSGGGSDTQYF	TGTGCCGGACGATATAGCGGGGGAGGATCAGATACGCAGTATTTT
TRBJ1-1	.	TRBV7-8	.	CASSLQGNTEAFF	TGTGCCAGCAGCCTACAGGGGAACACTGAAGCTTTCTTT
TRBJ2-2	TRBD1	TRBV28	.	CASSRGQTYTGELFF	TGTGCCAGCAGCAGGGGACAGACATACACCGGGGAGCTGTTTTTT
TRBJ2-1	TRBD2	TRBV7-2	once	CASSLASGGADEQFF	TGTGCCAGCAGCTTAGCTAGCGGGGGGGCCGATGAGCAGTTCTTC
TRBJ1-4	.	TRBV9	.	CASSFGSGFRGTNEKLFF	TGTGCCAGCAGCTTCGGTTCCGGTTTTCGGGGGACTAATGAAAAACTGTTTTTT
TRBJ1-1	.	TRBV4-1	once	CASSLVRAAEAFF	TGCGCCAGCAGCCTTGTAAGAGCCGCTGAAGCTTTCTTT
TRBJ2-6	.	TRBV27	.	CASSFRGSGANVLTF	TGTGCCAGCAGTTTCAGGGGCTCTGGGGCCAACGTCCTGACTTTC